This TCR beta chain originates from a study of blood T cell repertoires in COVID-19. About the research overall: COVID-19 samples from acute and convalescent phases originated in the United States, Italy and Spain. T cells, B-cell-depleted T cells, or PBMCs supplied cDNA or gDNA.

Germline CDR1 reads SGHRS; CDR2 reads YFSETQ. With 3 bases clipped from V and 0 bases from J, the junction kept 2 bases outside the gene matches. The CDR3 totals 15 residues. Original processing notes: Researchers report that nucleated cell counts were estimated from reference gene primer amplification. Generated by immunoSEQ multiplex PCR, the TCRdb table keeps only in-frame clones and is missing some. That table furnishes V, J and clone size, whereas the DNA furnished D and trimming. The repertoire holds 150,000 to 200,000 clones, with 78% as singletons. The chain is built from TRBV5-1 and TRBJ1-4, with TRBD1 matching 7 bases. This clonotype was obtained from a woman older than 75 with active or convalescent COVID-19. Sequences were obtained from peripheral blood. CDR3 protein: CASSYGTATNEKLFF. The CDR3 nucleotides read TGCGCCAGCAGCTACGGGACAGCAACTAATGAAAAACTGTTTTTT.